Presented here are 24 T cell receptor beta chains from one specimen sequenced in a study of T cells and Merkel cell carcinoma outcomes. Profiling relied on immunoSEQ multiplex PCR, and the TCRdb table lists in-frame clones only, not all of them. The table lists about 15,000 clones, around 81% of them singletons. The material sequenced was tumor tissue from Merkel cell carcinoma. The receptor set was obtained from a human donor with Merkel cell carcinoma.

This clone was observed a few times. V gene TRBV6-5 combines with J gene TRBJ2-5, with D perhaps being TRBD1 or TRBD2 (5 bases each). Trimming left V 5 bases short and J 5 bases short, with 12 bases between. The germline V gene has CDR1 MNHEY and CDR2 SVGAGI. The CDR3 sequence is 13 residues long. CDR3 loop: CASSGSGTETQYF. In DNA form, the CDR3 reads TGTGCCAGCAGTGGTTCAGGGACGGAGACCCAGTACTTC.

This clone appeared a single time. This chain links TRBV28 with TRBJ1-2; TRBD1 aligns across 9 bases. The CDR3 loop spans 15 amino acids. CDR1 is MDHEN, CDR2 SYDVKM, per germline. Unmatched junction bases numbered 9, after V lost 6 bases and J lost 4 bases. CDR3 sequence: CASRGVGQGSYGYTF. The DNA for the CDR3 is TGTGCCAGCAGGGGGGTGGGACAGGGTAGCTATGGCTACACCTTC.

This chain joins TRBV6-1 and TRBJ1-6; the D gene is possibly TRBD1 (6 bases). Germline assignment: CDR1 MNHNS and CDR2 SASEGT. Trimming removed 10 bases from V and 5 bases from J, with 15 bases in between. The CDR3 has 14 residues. CDR3 residues: CATSRGENNSPLHF. For the CDR3, the DNA is TGTGCCACATCAAGGGGGGAAAATAATTCACCCCTCCACTTT.

The chain links TRBV9 to TRBJ2-1, with TRBD2 identical over 10 bases. There are 16 residues in the CDR3. CDR1 and CDR2 (germline): SGDLS, YYNGEE. Unmatched junction bases numbered 7, after V lost 0 bases and J lost 7 bases. The CDR3 sequence is CASSVVGSGRKNEQFF. The CDR3 DNA reads TGTGCCAGCAGCGTAGTGGGTAGCGGGAGGAAAAATGAGCAGTTCTTC.

CDR3 coding DNA: TGCAGCGTTGAAGATGGCACAGGGCGGGATGAGCAGTTCTTC. Translating gives CSVEDGTGRDEQFF. This chain joins TRBV29-1 and TRBJ2-1; weak D call: TRBD1 (6 bases). The CDR3 is 14 residues long. The ends were cut back, 0 bases at V and 8 bases at J, with 14 bases in the middle. Per germline, CDR1 SQVTM and CDR2 ANQGSEA.

The CDR3 region has the DNA TGTGCCAGCAGCGCCTATCTGGGGATGGCGCAGTATTTT. Translating it yields CASSAYLGMAQYF. The V and J genes are TRBV6-4 and TRBJ2-3; the D is unclear. Germline V lookup: CDR1 MRHNA, CDR2 SNTAGT. Trimming left V 6 bases short and J 10 bases short, with 17 bases between. The CDR3 spans 13 residues.

The chain couples TRBV5-1 to TRBJ2-7; D is unclear. Germline V gives CDR1 SGHRS, CDR2 YFSETQ. The CDR3 sequence is 14 residues long. Trimming pared 2 bases from V and 2 bases from J, leaving 11 bases between. The CDR3 sequence: CASSLRQATYEQYF. CDR3 nucleotides: TGCGCCAGCAGCTTACGGCAGGCAACCTACGAGCAGTACTTC. The variable domain in full, completed from reference TRBV5-1 and TRBJ2-7, reads KAGVTQTPRYLIKTRGQQVTLSCSPISGHRSVSWYQQTPGQGLQFLFEYFSETQRNKGNFPGRFSGRQFSNSRSEMNVSTLELGDSALYLCASSLRQATYEQYFGPGTRLTVT.

The chain recombines TRBV19 with TRBJ1-2, with D possibly TRBD1 on 6 matching bases. CDR3 length: 16 amino acids. The ends were cut back, 0 bases at V and 7 bases at J, with 18 bases in the middle. Germline CDR1 reads LNHDA; CDR2 reads SQIVND (reference sequence). CDR3 coding DNA: TGTGCCAGTAGTATAGACCGGGCCTCGTCGGGGGCTGGCTACACCTTC. This translates into CASSIDRASSGAGYTF.

This sequence joins TRBV21-1 and TRBJ1-3; the D call in the table, TRBD1, was not verified against the DNA. TRBV21-1 is a documented pseudogene. This CDR3 contains 18 residues. The CDR3 nucleotides read TGTGCCAGCAGCAAGGCAGGGCAAATAACCTCTTCTGGAAACACCATATATTTT. Encoded protein: CASSKAGQITSSGNTIYF.

V gene TRBV2 combines with J gene TRBJ1-6; 9 bases are a match to TRBD1. The CDR3 runs to 16 residues. With V trimmed by 6 bases and J by 8 bases, 11 bases remained unmatched. Germline V CDR1 and CDR2: SNHLY, FYNNEI. In nucleotides, the CDR3 is TGTGCCAGCAGGGAACTCGGGACAGGGACACATTCACCCCTCCACTTT. Translated, it gives CASRELGTGTHSPLHF.

The rearrangement uses TRBV11-2 and TRBJ2-7; 7 positions agree with TRBD2. The CDR3 contains 12 residues. The J segment lost 7 bases and the V segment lost 3 bases, leaving 3 bases of the junction unmatched. From germline, CDR1 is SGHAT and CDR2 FQNNGV. Here the CDR3 reads CASSLMGGEQYF. In DNA form, the CDR3 reads TGTGCCAGCAGCTTGATGGGGGGGGAGCAGTACTTC.

This clone was seen once. This rearrangement joins TRBV5-1 to TRBJ2-3, with 7 positions matching TRBD2. Trimming cost V 7 bases and J 2 bases; bases outside gene matches: 13. The CDR3 spans 16 residues. Germline values: CDR1 SGHRS, CDR2 YFSETQ. The CDR3 is CASQQFGGGVTDTQYF. In DNA form, the CDR3 reads TGCGCCAGCCAGCAGTTTGGGGGGGGAGTCACAGATACGCAGTATTTT.

The genes are TRBV7-3 and TRBJ2-7; no firm D call. The CDR3 length is 13 residues. Deletions cut 5 bases from V and 7 bases from J, with 15 bases between. The germline V gene has CDR1 SGHTA and CDR2 FQGTGA. CDR3 in amino acids: CASSPLPEGEQYF. CDR3 in DNA: TGTGCCAGCAGCCCTCTACCTGAAGGGGAGCAGTACTTC.

CDR3 bases: TGTGCCTGGAACTACTTAGCGAGCACAGATACGCAGTATTTT. Amino acids: CAWNYLASTDTQYF. V gene TRBV30 combines with J gene TRBJ2-3; D perhaps matches TRBD2 (5 bases). The CDR3 spans 14 residues. Trimming left V 4 bases short and J 0 bases short, with 11 bases between. Germline V gives CDR1 GTSNPN, CDR2 SVGIG (reference sequence).

The V call is TRBV25-1, the J call TRBJ2-7; tentatively, D is TRBD1 (7 bases). Germline-derived CDR1 and CDR2 are MGHDK and SYGVNS. Trimming shortened V by 1 base and J by 3 bases, and 10 bases separated the two germline ends. This CDR3 spans 14 amino acids. CDR3 DNA sequence: TGTGCCAGCAGTGAATCAGGGGGACTCTACGAGCAGTACTTC. Amino acids: CASSESGGLYEQYF.

V is TRBV5-1 and J is TRBJ1-2, with 7 bases fitting TRBD1. Looked up from germline, CDR1 is SGHRS and CDR2 is YFSETQ. The CDR3 length is 14 residues. With 0 bases clipped from V and 4 bases from J, the junction kept 3 bases outside the gene matches. The CDR3 DNA reads as TGCGCCAGCAGCTTGGACAGGGGATCCTATGGCTACACCTTC. Translation: CASSLDRGSYGYTF.

A single count supports this clone. The V gene is TRBV28, the J gene TRBJ2-7; D uncertain. The CDR3 extends over 14 amino acids. V shed 3 bases and J shed 3 bases, with 12 bases lying between them. Germline CDR1 MDHEN, CDR2 SYDVKM. The CDR3 nucleotides read TGTGCCAGCAGTTTGAAGGGTTCGGTCTACGAGCAGTACTTC. Its protein product is CASSLKGSVYEQYF.

J is TRBJ2-1 and V is TRBV2; 9 bases are shared with TRBD2. This CDR3 is 14 amino acids long. Trimming cost V 6 bases and J 3 bases; bases outside gene matches: 3. The germline gives CDR1 SNHLY, CDR2 FYNNEI. In DNA form, the CDR3 reads TGTGCCAGCAGGGCTAGCGGGGACTACAATGAGCAGTTCTTC. Translating gives CASRASGDYNEQFF.

V and J are TRBV5-4 and TRBJ1-2; 7 bases align to TRBD1. Germline CDR1 SGHNT, CDR2 YYREEE (reference sequence). The CDR3 is 16 residues long. V trimming: 4 bases; J trimming: 2 bases; junction bases outside the gene matches: 11. The CDR3 loop is CASSQIDRVENYGYTF. The CDR3 region has the DNA TGTGCCAGCAGCCAAATTGACAGGGTGGAGAACTATGGCTACACCTTC.

The genes are TRBV19 and TRBJ1-6; D is perhaps TRBD1 (5 bases). This CDR3 is 17 amino acids long. CDR1 is LNHDA, CDR2 SQIVND, per germline (reference sequence). V was clipped by 3 bases and J by 8 bases, with 20 bases between them. In DNA form, the CDR3 reads TGTGCCAGTAGTATCGGTGGGGTACGCATAGGGGATTCACCCCTCCACTTT. Protein: CASSIGGVRIGDSPLHF.

This clone appeared a single time. This chain connects TRBV6-6 to TRBJ2-1; D ambiguous. This CDR3 contains 14 residues. The V and J ends lost 9 bases and 0 bases respectively, with 12 bases between them. Germline CDR1 reads MNHNY; CDR2 reads SVGAGI (reference sequence). CDR3 DNA: TGTGCCAGTAGGAAGGACCCCTCCTACAATGAGCAGTTCTTC. Residues: CASRKDPSYNEQFF.

The V call is TRBV11-2, the J call TRBJ2-2; no reliable D call. Trimming left V 0 bases short and J 4 bases short, with 6 bases between. CDR1 is SGHAT and CDR2 is FQNNGV in the germline V gene. The CDR3 loop spans 14 amino acids. The CDR3 loop reads CASSLDQITGELFF. Here the CDR3 DNA reads TGTGCCAGCAGCTTAGATCAAATCACCGGGGAGCTGTTTTTT.

The chain recombines TRBV21-1 with TRBJ2-7; the listed D gene, TRBD2, was not tested against the DNA. TRBV21-1 is a recognized pseudogene. CDR3 length equals 15 residues. CDR3 sequence (DNA): TGTGCCAGCAGCATCGGAGGGGTGGGACCCTACGAGCAGTACTTC. It is translated as CASSIGGVGPYEQYF.

Remarks on this clone: This may arise from a read error, as a much more abundant clone is one base away. This CDR3 fails to terminate in the conserved phenylalanine or tryptophan, so it likely reflects a read error. The chain is built from TRBV9 and TRBJ1-3, with D possibly TRBD1 on 6 matching bases. Trimming took off 4 bases at V and 4 bases at J, with 15 bases between the two ends. This CDR3 has 15 residues. Germline lookup yields CDR1 SGDLS and CDR2 YYNGEE. The CDR3 DNA is TGTGCCAGCAGCTTGACAGGAAGTTCCGGAAACACCATATATGTT. This encodes CASSLTGSSGNTIYV.